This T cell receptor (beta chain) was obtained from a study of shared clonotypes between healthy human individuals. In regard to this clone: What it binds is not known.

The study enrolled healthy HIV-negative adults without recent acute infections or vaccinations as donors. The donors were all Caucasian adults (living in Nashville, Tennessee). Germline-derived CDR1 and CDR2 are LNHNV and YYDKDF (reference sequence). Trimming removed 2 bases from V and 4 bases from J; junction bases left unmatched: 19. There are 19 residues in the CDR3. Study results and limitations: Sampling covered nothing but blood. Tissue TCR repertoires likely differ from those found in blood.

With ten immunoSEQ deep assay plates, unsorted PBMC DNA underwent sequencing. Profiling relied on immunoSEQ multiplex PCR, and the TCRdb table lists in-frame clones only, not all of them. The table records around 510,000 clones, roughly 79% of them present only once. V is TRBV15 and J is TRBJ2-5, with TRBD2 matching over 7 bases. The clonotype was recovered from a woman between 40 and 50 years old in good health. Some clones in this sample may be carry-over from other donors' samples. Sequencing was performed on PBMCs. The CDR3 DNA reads TGTGCCACCAGCAGACACCACGAGGGAGGGCCGTTATTTGGAGAGACCCAGTACTTC. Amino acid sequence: CATSRHHEGGPLFGETQYF.